Reported below is one T cell receptor (beta chain). The antigen is not known. With duration under 3 months, ophthalmopathy was active: Clinical Activity Score at least 3, NOSPECS at least 4. Template material for amplifying TCR beta CDR3 regions consisted of RNA transcripts. First-round RT-PCR targeting the TCR CDR3 was performed with the HTBI primer set. TCRdb processed the multiplex PCR reads anew with MiXCR; each CDR3 protein has one entry. In the table there are about 380,000 distinct CDR3 sequences, about 18% of which are singletons. The length of the CDR3 is 16 residues. Trimming removed 3 bases from V and 5 bases from J, with 20 bases in between. Germline CDR1 and CDR2: SQVTM and ANQGSEA. This sample was taken from a study of T cells in Graves' hyperthyroidism and ophthalmopathy. On the study more broadly: Sampling of peripheral blood happened at initial diagnosis, prior to any treatment.

The study, taken as a whole, reports: The blood repertoire included most of the expanded thyroid clonotypes above 0.001. Ophthalmopathy was separated from stable hyperthyroidism by a 13 V-J model.

The TCR originated in a man aged 18 to 29 with Graves' ophthalmopathy. The V and J genes are TRBV29-1 and TRBJ2-1; D may be TRBD1 or TRBD2 (5 bases each). Sequencing used blood. The CDR3 is CSVEGPSRLDNNEQFF. CDR3 DNA: TGCAGCGTTGAGGGACCGAGTAGGTTAGACAACAATGAGCAGTTCTTC.